The present entry profiles one TCR beta chain with its context. This specimen belongs to a study of T cell changes during pregnancy in multiple sclerosis. From germline, CDR1 is LNHDA and CDR2 SQIVND (reference sequence). The V end was cut by 7 bases, the J end by 2 bases, with 9 bases between. The CDR3 is 13 residues long. Data came from immunoSEQ multiplex PCR; TCRdb stores just in-frame clones and leaves some out. The table lists some 30,000 clones, 90% to 95% of them singletons, with 4.8% in the top ten. The sequence derives from a female donor in good health, enrolled as a control in a pregnancy study. The starting material was peripheral blood, obtained in the first trimester of pregnancy. The rearrangement uses TRBV19 and TRBJ2-1; maybe TRBD1 (6 bases). CDR3 sequence reads: CASTGQPYNEQFF. The CDR3 nucleotides are TGTGCCAGTACTGGACAGCCCTACAATGAGCAGTTCTTC.